This TCR beta chain was captured by sequencing in a study of T cell repertoires in cytomegalovirus infection. Study in general: Through public TCR beta signatures, both CMV infection and matching HLA type were indicated.

This clonotype is a singleton in its sample. Its antigen is not identified. MiXCR was run by TCRdb on the reads, yielding one entry per CDR3 protein. The table lists hundreds of thousands of distinct CDR3 sequences, about 42% of them singletons, with around 45% in the top ten. The CDR3 length is 15 residues. Germline values: CDR1 MNHNS, CDR2 SASEGT. The V and J ends lost 5 bases and 4 bases respectively, with 15 bases between them. The clonotype comes from a human donor in good health (CMV status not recorded). Some clones in this sample may be carry-over from other donors' samples. The input for sequencing was cultured PBMCs, taken from culture after CMV antigen stimulation. The V and J genes are TRBV6-1 and TRBJ2-1, with D uncertain. The CDR3 sequence is CASSQDRGPYNEQFF. The CDR3 coding sequence is TGTGCCAGCAGTCAGGATCGTGGGCCGTACAATGAGCAGTTCTTC.